This T cell receptor (beta chain) was identified in a study of CD8 T cells in ankylosing spondylitis. General study results and limits: Ankylosing spondylitis blood appeared to carry a characteristic TCR beta motif of under ten highly homologous variants. In the blood and synovial fluid of reactive arthritis, some motif variants had been previously reported. Disease-linked clones reportedly showed significant enrichment in matched ankylosing spondylitis synovial fluid.

Germline assignment: CDR1 DFQATT and CDR2 SNEGSKA (reference sequence). This CDR3 has 17 amino acids. V shed 1 base, J shed 8 bases, and the junction held 15 bases outside the gene matches. This clonotype was seen a single time. Its antigen is currently unknown. Libraries of TCR beta came from quantitative 5'-RACE with molecular barcodes. Each CDR3 protein is one row after TCRdb ran MiXCR on the 5' RACE reads. Counted here are 240,000 or so distinct CDR3 sequences, around 9.1% occurring once; the ten biggest clones make up nearly 7%. The sequenced sample was blood, either unsorted or a sorted T cell fraction (not recorded which). This clonotype was sampled from a male donor with ankylosing spondylitis or in good health (not recorded which). The chain joins TRBV20-1 to TRBJ2-1; 9 positions match TRBD1. CDR3 DNA sequence: TGCAGTGCTAGAGCCTCATACGGGACAGGGCTAGGAGATGAGCAGTTCTTC. It is translated as CSARASYGTGLGDEQFF.